This TCR beta chain came from a study of T cells in Graves' hyperthyroidism and ophthalmopathy (dated by TCRdb to the late 2010s). About the investigation overall: Peripheral blood samples were taken at initial diagnosis, before any treatment was given. In roughly six Graves' hyperthyroidism patients, the study also compared T-cell repertoires from thyroid tissue with T-cell repertoires from blood. To identify TCR V-J signatures that set the groups apart, the researchers used a discovery cohort of 100 or so patients, made up of around 42 with Graves' ophthalmopathy and 57 with stable Graves' hyperthyroidism. Once sampling was done, hyperthyroidism patients were given methimazole at a starting dose of 30 mg daily, whereas ophthalmopathy patients were given high-dose intravenous methylprednisolone. According to the paper, TCR Vbeta CDR3 sequencing was carried out on approximately 140 peripheral blood samples, which came from 40 to 45 ophthalmopathy, 75 to 80 hyperthyroidism and roughly 17 progressor patients. The 75 to 100 discovery patients were randomly split 7:3 into training and test sets. Whether ophthalmopathy could be predicted prospectively was tested in an independent validation cohort made up of some 20 hyperthyroidism patients plus 17 patients who later progressed to ophthalmopathy.

What the authors observed across the whole study: Sample size was not statistically predetermined, and blinding of investigators to group allocation was not performed. Most expanded thyroid clonotypes (frequency above 0.001) were also detected in blood, suggesting blood repertoires may reflect thyroid immune responses. A 13 V-J signature model separated ophthalmopathy from stable hyperthyroidism, with approximately 87% sensitivity and just under 84% specificity in cross-validation and 80%/75% in testing. During validation, the model predicted progression to ophthalmopathy a median of about 6.3 months ahead of onset, with around 71% sensitivity and roughly 72% specificity.

Hyperthyroidism patients were newly diagnosed, with disease duration under 2 months, and aged 18 to 65 years. Patients with uncontrolled infections, other autoimmune diseases, pregnancy or lactation were excluded. Clinical symptoms, serum thyroxine and TRAb, thyroid ultrasound, and orbital computed tomography formed the basis for the diagnoses. Blood from progressor patients was drawn when they were first diagnosed with hyperthyroidism, before any ophthalmopathy symptoms appeared. Ficoll-Paque density gradient centrifugation was used to isolate PBMCs from around 10 ml of fresh peripheral blood. Patients classed as progressors first received a Graves' hyperthyroidism diagnosis and then went on to develop ophthalmopathy during follow-up. Trizol reagent was used to extract total RNA, and RNA quality was then checked on an Agilent 2100 Bioanalyzer. Spanning cysteine to phenylalanine, the CDR3 consists of 14 amino acids. CDR3 DNA is the only sequence kept; it has 42 bases, read in frame from the first base. The germline V gene (reference sequence) sets CDR1 to LGHDT and CDR2 to YNNKEL. Trimming costs V 1 base and J 3 bases, and their ends lie 6 bases apart.

Many counts were recorded for this clonotype. Its antigen remains unidentified. No much larger clone exists at a distance of one base, and base qualities are not known. TCR beta CDR3 regions were amplified from RNA transcripts. The TCR CDR3 was subjected to a first round of RT-PCR using the HTBI primer set and the Qiagen OneStep RT-PCR kit. Libraries were constructed in a second round of multiplex PCR, after which size selection and purification were performed. Paired-end sequencing of the libraries was performed with 100 bp reads on an Illumina HiSeq2000. The original pipeline was this. SOAPnuke was used to process the raw data, removing reads that contained adapters or uncalled bases, had a mean Phred below 15, or lacked an exact match to the constant primer or identifier. High-quality paired reads were merged with COPE v1.2.5, and unique nucleotide sequences were defined as clonotypes. MiTCR v1.1 was used to align the clonotypes against IMGT TRBV, TRBD and TRBJ reference segments. Analysis was restricted to V-J combinations with a frequency above 0.0001, which covered about 99% of repertoires. The TCS score was defined as the ratio of F50 (clonal expansion) to E x V (chaos), calculated using BLOSUM62-based TCRdist between CDR3 peptides within each V-J. Welch's t-statistics and random forest reduced roughly 500 V-J features to 10 to 15, which were used in a naive Bayes classifier (R e1071). The public reads were quality trimmed at Q25 with fastp and then assembled into clones with MiXCR by TCRdb, keeping productive beta chains. Each CDR3 protein gets just one entry, which takes the most common genes and DNA from the rows behind it. For this entry, the V and J calls and clone size follow TCRdb and not the study's own pipeline. The sample has 350,000 to 450,000 distinct CDR3 sequences on record, 17% of them singletons. The ten top clones hold approximately 33% of the sample.

The chain is encoded by TRBV3-1 joined to TRBJ2-2; the D segment could be TRBD2, given 6 matching bases. The specimen sequenced was blood. This receptor was taken from a woman in her 30s with Graves' hyperthyroidism that later progressed to Graves' ophthalmopathy. Here the CDR3 is given as CASSQGLDTGELFF. Read as DNA, the sequence is TGTGCCAGCAGCCAAGGACTAGACACCGGGGAGCTGTTTTTT.